These T cell receptor beta chains were read from a single sample in a study of blood T cell repertoires in COVID-19. Libraries were prepared by immunoSEQ multiplex PCR; TCRdb keeps only in-frame clonotypes and omits some of them. Among 170,000 or so clones, more than 75% were seen once, and the ten largest hold under 0.7%. Sequencing used peripheral blood. The receptors were gathered from a man aged 60 to 75 with COVID-19, enrolled during active disease. Each CDR3 is given with its conserved first and last residue. D genes are given only for firm matches.

d_call,v_call,cdr3_aa
TRBD1,TRBV10-3,CAITGQEGSPLHF
TRBD2,TRBV29-1,CSVDLAGGPSEQFF
TRBD1,TRBV18,CASSRQGGTEAFF
TRBD1,TRBV3-1/TRBV3-2,CASSHPIPGQGFTDTQYF
TRBD1,TRBV19,CASSPTGTGSSYGYTF
-,TRBV20-1,CSAGHPAAFF
-,TRBV20-1,CSASVAGPSSGNTIYF
TRBD1,TRBV6-5,CASSPGGQGVNEQFF
TRBD1,TRBV9,CASSVGTGNYGYTF
TRBD1,TRBV7-8,CASSLRDRQFF